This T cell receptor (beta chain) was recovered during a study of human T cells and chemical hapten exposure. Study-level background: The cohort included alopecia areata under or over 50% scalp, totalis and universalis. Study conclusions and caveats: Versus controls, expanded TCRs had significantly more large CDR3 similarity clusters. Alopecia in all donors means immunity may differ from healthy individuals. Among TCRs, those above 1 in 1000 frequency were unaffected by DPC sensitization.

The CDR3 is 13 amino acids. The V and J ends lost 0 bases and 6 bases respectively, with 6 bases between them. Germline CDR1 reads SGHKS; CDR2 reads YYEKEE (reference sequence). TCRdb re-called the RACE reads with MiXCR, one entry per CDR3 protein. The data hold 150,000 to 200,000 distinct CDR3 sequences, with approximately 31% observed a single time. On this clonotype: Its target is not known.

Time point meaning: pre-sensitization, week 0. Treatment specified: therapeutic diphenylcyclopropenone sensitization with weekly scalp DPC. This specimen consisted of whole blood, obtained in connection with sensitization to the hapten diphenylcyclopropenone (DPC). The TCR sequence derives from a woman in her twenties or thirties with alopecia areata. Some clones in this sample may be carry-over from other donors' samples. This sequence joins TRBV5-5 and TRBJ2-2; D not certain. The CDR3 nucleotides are TGTGCCAGCAGCTTGGGGGTCGCCGGGGAGCTGTTTTTT. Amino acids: CASSLGVAGELFF.